The 9 T cell receptor beta chains reported below all come from one sample, sequenced in a study of CD8+ T cells in alopecia areata. Sequencing used cDNA as its template, made by extracting RNA and reverse transcribing it. Assay: immunoSEQ multiplex PCR; the TCRdb copy retains only in-frame clones and omits some. The profile covers around 140,000 clones, with about 49% appearing a single time and around 20% taken by the ten largest. The sample here was CD8+ T cells sorted from blood, taken at week 0. The receptor set was obtained from a human donor with alopecia areata.

This chain uses TRBV4-1 with TRBJ1-2, with D possibly matching TRBD1 (5 bases). The CDR3 is 17 amino acids. Trimming took 1 base from V and 3 from J, leaving 18 bases between them. CDR1 and CDR2 from the germline V gene are MGHRA and YSYEKL. Here the CDR3 reads CASSQVIGHLPDYGYTF. The CDR3 DNA reads as TGCGCCAGCAGCCAAGTAATAGGACACCTCCCGGACTATGGCTACACCTTC.

This chain connects TRBV5-6 to TRBJ1-5; 9 bases align to TRBD1. This CDR3 has 14 residues. Looked up from germline, CDR1 is SGHDT and CDR2 is YYEEEE. The V gene end was trimmed by 3 bases and the J gene end by 6 bases; junction bases not matched to a gene: 4. DNA for the CDR3: TGTGCCAGCAGCTATGGGACAGGGAGTCAGCCCCAGCATTTT. Translating it yields CASSYGTGSQPQHF.

The rearrangement links TRBV6-5 to TRBJ2-7; tentatively, D is TRBD2 (5 bases). The germline gives CDR1 MNHEY, CDR2 SVGAGI. With 6 bases removed from V and 3 bases from J, the gap between germline ends came to 12 bases. This CDR3 has 13 amino acids. The CDR3 is CASRLPEGYEQYF. DNA for the CDR3: TGTGCCAGCAGGTTACCCGAGGGCTACGAGCAGTACTTC.

The chain uses TRBV30 and TRBJ2-2; 7 bases are shared with TRBD1. Unmatched junction bases numbered 5, after V lost 4 bases and J lost 6 bases. Germline V gene lookup returns CDR1 GTSNPN and CDR2 SVGIG (reference sequence). CDR3 length equals 13 residues. DNA for the CDR3: TGTGCCTGGACACAGGGGATCGCCGGGGAGCTGTTTTTT. It yields the protein CAWTQGIAGELFF.

This clone was seen a few times. The chain carries TRBV6-1 and TRBJ2-3; a possible D gene is TRBD2 (6 bases). Per the germline V gene, CDR1 is MNHNS and CDR2 is SASEGT. V lost 2 bases and J lost 2, with 14 bases in between. The CDR3 has 16 amino acids. The chain's CDR3 is CASSENPDYPTDTQYF. CDR3 bases: TGTGCCAGCAGTGAAAATCCGGACTATCCCACAGATACGCAGTATTTT.

The chain employs TRBV2 and TRBJ2-5; 9 nucleotides agree with TRBD2. Germline trimming cut 2 bases from V and 5 bases from J; bases unmatched to any gene: 15. The CDR3 totals 18 residues. From germline, CDR1 is SNHLY and CDR2 FYNNEI. The CDR3 spells CASSEWEASGVILETQYF. CDR3 sequence (DNA): TGTGCCAGCAGTGAATGGGAGGCTAGCGGGGTAATATTGGAGACCCAGTACTTC.

In its sample, this clone was seen a few times. The rearrangement links TRBV5-5 to TRBJ2-5, with a tentative D call TRBD1 (6 bases). Germline V gives CDR1 SGHKS, CDR2 YYEKEE (reference sequence). CDR3 length: 13 residues. V was shortened by 0 bases and J by 4 bases, with 7 bases between the two germline ends. The CDR3 loop is CASSLGGGETQYF. The CDR3 region has the DNA TGTGCCAGCAGCTTGGGAGGGGGAGAGACCCAGTACTTC.

The table lists this clone with a few counts. The chain uses TRBV28 and TRBJ1-4; D not resolved. The V gene's germline CDR1 is MDHEN and CDR2 SYDVKM. The ends were cut back, 3 bases at V and 8 bases at J, with 13 bases in the middle. CDR3 size: 14 residues. The CDR3 is CASSFQGWMEKLFF. The CDR3 DNA sequence: TGTGCCAGCAGTTTTCAAGGGTGGATGGAAAAACTGTTTTTT.

J is TRBJ1-1 and V is TRBV29-1; D unresolved. This CDR3 is 13 amino acids long. Trimming removed 2 bases at V and 0 bases at J, with 7 bases between. Germline CDR1 is SQVTM and CDR2 is ANQGSEA. The CDR3 DNA is TGCAGCGTTGAAAGTCTTATGAACACTGAAGCTTTCTTT. It is translated as CSVESLMNTEAFF.